The T cell receptor (beta chain) described here comes from a study of lymphopenia after photon versus proton radiotherapy. Using immunoSEQ multiplex PCR, the repertoire was profiled, and TCRdb retains in-frame clones only, with some absent. The sample consists of around 22,000 clones, over 65% of them appearing once. The CDR3 covers 15 residues. From germline, CDR1 is SGHVS and CDR2 FQNEAQ. The starting material was peripheral blood, obtained from a patient treated with photon-based radiotherapy. This sequence originates from a man in his forties with gastric cancer. The rearrangement uses TRBV7-8 and TRBJ2-5, with 7 bases aligning to TRBD1. The end of the DNA fits TRBJ2-7 better, so the J call may be wrong. For the CDR3, the DNA is TGTGCCAGCAGCTCAATACAGGGGTTCTCCTACGAGCAGTACTTC. This translates into CASSSIQGFSYEQYF.